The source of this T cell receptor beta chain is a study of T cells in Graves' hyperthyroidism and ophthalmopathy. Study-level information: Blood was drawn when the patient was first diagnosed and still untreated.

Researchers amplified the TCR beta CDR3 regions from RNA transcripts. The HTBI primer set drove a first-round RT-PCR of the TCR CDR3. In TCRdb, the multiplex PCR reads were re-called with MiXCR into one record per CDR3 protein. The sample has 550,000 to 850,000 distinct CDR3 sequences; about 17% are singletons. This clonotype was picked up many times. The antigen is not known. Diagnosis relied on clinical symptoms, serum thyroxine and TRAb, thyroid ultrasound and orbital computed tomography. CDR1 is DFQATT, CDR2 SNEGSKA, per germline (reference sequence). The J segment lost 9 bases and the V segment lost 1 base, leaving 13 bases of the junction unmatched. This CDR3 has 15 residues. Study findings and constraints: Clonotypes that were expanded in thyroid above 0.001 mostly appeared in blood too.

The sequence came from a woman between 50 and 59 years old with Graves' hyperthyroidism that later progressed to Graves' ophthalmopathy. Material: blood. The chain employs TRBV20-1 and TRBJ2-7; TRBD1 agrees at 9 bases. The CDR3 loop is CSARGPPDRGLGQYF. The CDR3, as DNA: TGCAGTGCTAGAGGGCCCCCGGACAGGGGTCTTGGGCAGTACTTC.